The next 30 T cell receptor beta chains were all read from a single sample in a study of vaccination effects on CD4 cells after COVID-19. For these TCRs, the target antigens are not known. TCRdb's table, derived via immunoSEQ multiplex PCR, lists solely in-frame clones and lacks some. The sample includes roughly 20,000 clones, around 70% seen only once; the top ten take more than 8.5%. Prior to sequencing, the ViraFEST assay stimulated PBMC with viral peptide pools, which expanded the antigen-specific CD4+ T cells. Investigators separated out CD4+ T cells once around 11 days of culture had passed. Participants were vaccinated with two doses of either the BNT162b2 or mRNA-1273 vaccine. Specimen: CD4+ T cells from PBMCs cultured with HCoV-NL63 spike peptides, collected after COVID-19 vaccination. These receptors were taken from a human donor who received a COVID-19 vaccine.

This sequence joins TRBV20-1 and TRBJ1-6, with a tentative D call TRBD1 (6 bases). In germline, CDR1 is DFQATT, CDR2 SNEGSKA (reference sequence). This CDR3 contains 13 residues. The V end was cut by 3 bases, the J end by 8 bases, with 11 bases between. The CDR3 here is CSASEQGDSPLHF. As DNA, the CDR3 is TGCAGTGCTAGTGAACAGGGAGATTCACCCCTCCACTTT.

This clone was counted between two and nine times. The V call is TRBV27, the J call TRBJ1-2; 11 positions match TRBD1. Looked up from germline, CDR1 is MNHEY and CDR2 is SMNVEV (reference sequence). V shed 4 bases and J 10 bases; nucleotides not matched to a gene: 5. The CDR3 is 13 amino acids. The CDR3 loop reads CASSSGQGEAYTF. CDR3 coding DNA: TGTGCCAGCAGTTCGGGACAGGGGGAGGCCTACACCTTC.

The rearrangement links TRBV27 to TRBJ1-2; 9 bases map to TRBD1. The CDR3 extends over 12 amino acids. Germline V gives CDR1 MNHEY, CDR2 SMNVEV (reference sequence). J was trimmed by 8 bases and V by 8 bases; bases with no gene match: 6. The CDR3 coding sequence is TGTGCCAGCTCGGACAGGGGAATGGGCTACACCTTC. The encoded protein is CASSDRGMGYTF.

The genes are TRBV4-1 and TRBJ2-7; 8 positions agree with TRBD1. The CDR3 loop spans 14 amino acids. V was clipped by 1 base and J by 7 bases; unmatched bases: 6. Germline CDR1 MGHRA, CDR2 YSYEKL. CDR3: CASSQAGQVREQYF. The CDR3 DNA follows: TGCGCCAGCAGCCAAGCGGGACAGGTCCGAGAGCAGTACTTC.

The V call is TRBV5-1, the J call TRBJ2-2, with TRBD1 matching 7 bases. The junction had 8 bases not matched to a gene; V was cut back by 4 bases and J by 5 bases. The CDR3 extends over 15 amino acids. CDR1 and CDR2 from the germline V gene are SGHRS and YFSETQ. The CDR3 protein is CASSRQGDLTGELFF. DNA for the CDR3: TGCGCCAGCAGCCGGCAGGGGGATTTGACCGGGGAGCTGTTTTTT.

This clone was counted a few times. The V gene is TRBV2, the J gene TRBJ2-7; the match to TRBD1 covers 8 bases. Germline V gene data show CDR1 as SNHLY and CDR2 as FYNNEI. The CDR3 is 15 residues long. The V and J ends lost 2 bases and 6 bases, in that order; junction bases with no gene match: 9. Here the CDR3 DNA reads TGTGCCAGCAGTGAACTAGGACAGGGTAGTTCCGAGCAGTACTTC. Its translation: CASSELGQGSSEQYF.

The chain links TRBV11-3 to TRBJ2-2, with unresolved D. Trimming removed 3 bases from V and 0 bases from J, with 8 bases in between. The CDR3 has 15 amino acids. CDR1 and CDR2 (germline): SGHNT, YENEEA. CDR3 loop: CASSLGKANTGELFF. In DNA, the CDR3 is TGTGCCAGCAGCTTGGGAAAGGCGAACACCGGGGAGCTGTTTTTT.

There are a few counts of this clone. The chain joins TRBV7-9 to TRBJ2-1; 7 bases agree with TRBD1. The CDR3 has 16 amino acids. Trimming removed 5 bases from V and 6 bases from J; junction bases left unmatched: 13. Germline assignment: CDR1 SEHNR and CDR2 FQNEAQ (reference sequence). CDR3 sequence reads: CASSTRDRFLINEQFF. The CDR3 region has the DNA TGTGCCAGCAGCACCCGGGACAGATTTTTAATCAATGAGCAGTTCTTC.

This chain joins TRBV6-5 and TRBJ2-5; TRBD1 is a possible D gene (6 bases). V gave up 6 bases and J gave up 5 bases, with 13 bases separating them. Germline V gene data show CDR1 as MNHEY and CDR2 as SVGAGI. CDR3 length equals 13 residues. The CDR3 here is CASRFTGTETQYF. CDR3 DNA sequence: TGTGCCAGCAGGTTTACAGGGACGGAGACCCAGTACTTC.

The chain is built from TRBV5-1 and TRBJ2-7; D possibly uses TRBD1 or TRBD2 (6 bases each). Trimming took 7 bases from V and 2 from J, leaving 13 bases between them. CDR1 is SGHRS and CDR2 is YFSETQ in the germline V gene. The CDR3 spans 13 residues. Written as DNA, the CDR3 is TGCGCCAGCGGGGGGCAGTCAACCTACGAGCAGTACTTC. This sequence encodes CASGGQSTYEQYF.

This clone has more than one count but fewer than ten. In DNA, the CDR3 is TGTGCCAGCCGGCTACGGGGTCGGGGGTTTACCGGGGAGCTGTTTTTT. As protein: CASRLRGRGFTGELFF. The rearrangement uses TRBV7-8 and TRBJ2-2; weak D call: TRBD2 (6 bases). The length of the CDR3 is 16 residues. Germline CDR1 reads SGHVS; CDR2 reads FQNEAQ. The V end lost 8 bases, the J end lost 5 bases, and 21 bases lay between the germline ends.

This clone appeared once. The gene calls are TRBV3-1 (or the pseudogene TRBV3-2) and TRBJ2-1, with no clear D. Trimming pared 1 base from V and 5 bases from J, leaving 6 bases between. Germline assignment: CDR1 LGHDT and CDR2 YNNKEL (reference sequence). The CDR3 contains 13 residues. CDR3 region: CASSQVLHNEQFF. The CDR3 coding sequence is TGTGCCAGCAGCCAAGTGTTACACAATGAGCAGTTCTTC.

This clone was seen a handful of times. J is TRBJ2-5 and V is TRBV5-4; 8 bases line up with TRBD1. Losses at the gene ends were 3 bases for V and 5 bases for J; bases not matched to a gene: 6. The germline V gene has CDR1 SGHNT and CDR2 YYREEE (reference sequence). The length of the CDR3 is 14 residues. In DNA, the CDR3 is TGTGCCAGCAGCTCGGGACAGGCGGATGAGACCCAGTACTTC. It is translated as CASSSGQADETQYF.

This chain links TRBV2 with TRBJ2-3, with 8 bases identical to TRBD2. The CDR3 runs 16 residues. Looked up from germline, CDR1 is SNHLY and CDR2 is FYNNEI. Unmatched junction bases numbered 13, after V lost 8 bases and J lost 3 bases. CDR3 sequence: CASQTGGGSRTDTQYF. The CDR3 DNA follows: TGTGCCAGCCAGACAGGCGGGGGGAGTAGAACAGATACGCAGTATTTT.

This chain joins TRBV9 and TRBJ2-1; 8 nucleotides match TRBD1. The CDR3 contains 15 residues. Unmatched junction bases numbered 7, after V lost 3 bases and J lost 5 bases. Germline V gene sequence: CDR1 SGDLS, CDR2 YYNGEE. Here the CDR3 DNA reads TGTGCCAGCAGCGCGGCCGGGACAGGACACAATGAGCAGTTCTTC. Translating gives CASSAAGTGHNEQFF.

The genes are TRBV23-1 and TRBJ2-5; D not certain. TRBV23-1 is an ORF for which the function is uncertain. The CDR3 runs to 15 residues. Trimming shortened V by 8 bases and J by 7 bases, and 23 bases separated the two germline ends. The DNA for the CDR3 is TGCGCCAGCCAGAAGAGCAGGAGATTGTCCGGGACCCAGTACTTC. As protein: CASQKSRRLSGTQYF.

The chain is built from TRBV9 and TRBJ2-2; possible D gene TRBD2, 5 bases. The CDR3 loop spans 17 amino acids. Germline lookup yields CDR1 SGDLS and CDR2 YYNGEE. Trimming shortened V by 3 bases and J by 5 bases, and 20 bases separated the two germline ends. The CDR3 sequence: CASSEILGITGTGELFF. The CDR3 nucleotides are TGTGCCAGCAGCGAGATTTTAGGTATCACGGGGACCGGGGAGCTGTTTTTT. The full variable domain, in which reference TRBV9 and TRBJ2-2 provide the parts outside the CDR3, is DSGVTQTPKHLITATGQRVTLRCSPRSGDLSVYWYQQSLDQGLQFLIQYYNGEERAKGNILERFSAQQFPDLHSELNLSSLELGDSALYFCASSEILGITGTGELFFGEGSRLTVL.

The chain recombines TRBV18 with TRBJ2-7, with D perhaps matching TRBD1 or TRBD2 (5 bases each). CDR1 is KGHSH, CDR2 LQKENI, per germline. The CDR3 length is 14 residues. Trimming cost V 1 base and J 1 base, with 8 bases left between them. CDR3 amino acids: CASSPQGRSYEQYF. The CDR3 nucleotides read TGTGCCAGCTCACCACAGGGGAGATCCTACGAGCAGTACTTC.

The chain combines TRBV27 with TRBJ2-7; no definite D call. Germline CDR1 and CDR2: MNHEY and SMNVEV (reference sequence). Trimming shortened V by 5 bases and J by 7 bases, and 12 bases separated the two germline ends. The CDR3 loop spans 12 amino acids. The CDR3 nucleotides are TGTGCCAGCAGTCCGAGGAATTGGGAGCAGTACTTC. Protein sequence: CASSPRNWEQYF.

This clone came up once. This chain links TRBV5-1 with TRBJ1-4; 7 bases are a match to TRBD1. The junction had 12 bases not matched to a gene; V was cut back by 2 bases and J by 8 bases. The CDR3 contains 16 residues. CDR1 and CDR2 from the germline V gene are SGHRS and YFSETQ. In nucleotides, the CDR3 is TGCGCCAGCAGCTTCGCGCAGGGGGGGACTAGGGAAAAACTGTTTTTT. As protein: CASSFAQGGTREKLFF.

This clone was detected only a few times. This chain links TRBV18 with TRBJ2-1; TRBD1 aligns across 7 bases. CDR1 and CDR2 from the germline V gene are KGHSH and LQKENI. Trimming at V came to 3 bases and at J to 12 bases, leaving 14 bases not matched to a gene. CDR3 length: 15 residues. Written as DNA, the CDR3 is TGTGCCAGCTCACCGGGGACAGACCTCGTATCAGGGCAGTTCTTC. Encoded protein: CASSPGTDLVSGQFF.

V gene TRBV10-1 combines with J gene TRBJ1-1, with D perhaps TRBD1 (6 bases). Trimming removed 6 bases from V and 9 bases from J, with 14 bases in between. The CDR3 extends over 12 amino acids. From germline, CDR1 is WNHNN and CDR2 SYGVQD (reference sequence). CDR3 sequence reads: CASRKQGEKAFF. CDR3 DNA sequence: TGCGCCAGCAGAAAACAGGGAGAAAAAGCTTTCTTT.

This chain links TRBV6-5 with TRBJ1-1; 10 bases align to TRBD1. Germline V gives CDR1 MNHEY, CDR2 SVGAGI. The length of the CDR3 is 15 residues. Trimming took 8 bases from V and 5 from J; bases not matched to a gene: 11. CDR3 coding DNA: TGTGCCAGCTTTGTAACTGACAGGGGGCGGACTGAAGCTTTCTTT. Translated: CASFVTDRGRTEAFF.

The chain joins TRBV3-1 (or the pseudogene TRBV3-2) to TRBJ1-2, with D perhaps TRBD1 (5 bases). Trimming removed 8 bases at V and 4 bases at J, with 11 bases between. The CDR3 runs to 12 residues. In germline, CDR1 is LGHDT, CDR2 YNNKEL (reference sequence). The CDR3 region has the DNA TGTGCCAGCGGGGGACGCGGCTATGGCTACACCTTC. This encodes CASGGRGYGYTF.

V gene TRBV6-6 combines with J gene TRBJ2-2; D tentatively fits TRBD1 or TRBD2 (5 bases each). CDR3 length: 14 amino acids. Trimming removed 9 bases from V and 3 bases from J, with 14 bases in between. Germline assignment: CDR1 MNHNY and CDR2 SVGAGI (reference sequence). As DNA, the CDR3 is TGTGCCAGTTTGAGGGGCGGAGACACCGGGGAGCTGTTTTTT. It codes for CASLRGGDTGELFF.

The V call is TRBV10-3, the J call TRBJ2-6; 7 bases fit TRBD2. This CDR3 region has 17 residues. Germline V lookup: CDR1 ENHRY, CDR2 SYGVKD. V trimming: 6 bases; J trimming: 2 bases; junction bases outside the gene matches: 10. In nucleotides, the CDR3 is TGTGCCATCAGCCTCCTTAATACTAGCGCTGGGGCCAACGTCCTGACTTTC. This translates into CAISLLNTSAGANVLTF.

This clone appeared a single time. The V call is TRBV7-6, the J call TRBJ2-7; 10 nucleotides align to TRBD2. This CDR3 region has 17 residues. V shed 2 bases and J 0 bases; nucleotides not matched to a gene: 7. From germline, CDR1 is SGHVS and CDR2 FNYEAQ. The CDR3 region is CASSLSSPSGSSYEQYF. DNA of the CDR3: TGTGCCAGCAGCTTAAGTTCTCCTAGCGGGAGCTCCTACGAGCAGTACTTC.

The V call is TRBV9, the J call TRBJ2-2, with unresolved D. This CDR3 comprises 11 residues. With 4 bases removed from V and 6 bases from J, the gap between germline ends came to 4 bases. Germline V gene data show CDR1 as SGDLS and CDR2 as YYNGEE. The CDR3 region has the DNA TGTGCCAGCAGCTACCCCGGGGAGCTGTTTTTT. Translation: CASSYPGELFF.

For the CDR3, the DNA is TGTGCCAGCAGCAGTCGGACAGGGGCGGTTAGGGACACCATATATTTT. This gives the protein CASSSRTGAVRDTIYF. The V call is TRBV7-2, the J call TRBJ1-3, with 9 positions matching TRBD1. Trimming removed 5 bases from V and 8 bases from J; junction bases left unmatched: 13. The CDR3 runs 16 residues. Germline loops: CDR1 SGHTA, CDR2 FQGNSA.

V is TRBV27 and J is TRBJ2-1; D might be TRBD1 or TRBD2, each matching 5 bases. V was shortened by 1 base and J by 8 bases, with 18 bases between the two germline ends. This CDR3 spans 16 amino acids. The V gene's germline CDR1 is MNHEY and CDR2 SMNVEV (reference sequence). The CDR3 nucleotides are TGTGCCAGCAGTTTATTCTCCAGAAGGGACGGTGATGAGCAGTTCTTC. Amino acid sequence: CASSLFSRRDGDEQFF.